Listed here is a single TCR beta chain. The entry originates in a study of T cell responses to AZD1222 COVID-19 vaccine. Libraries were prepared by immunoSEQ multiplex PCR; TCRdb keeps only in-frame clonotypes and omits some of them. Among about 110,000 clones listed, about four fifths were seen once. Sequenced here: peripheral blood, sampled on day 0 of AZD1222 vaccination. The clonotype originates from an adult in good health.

CDR3 region: CASSNGRENQPQHF. As DNA, the CDR3 is TGTGCCAGCAGCAACGGCAGGGAGAATCAGCCCCAGCATTTT. This chain links TRBV6-6 with TRBJ1-5, with D perhaps matching TRBD1 (5 bases). Trimming took off 6 bases at V and 4 bases at J, with 13 bases between the two ends. Germline CDR1 MNHNY, CDR2 SVGAGI (reference sequence). The CDR3 is 14 amino acids.